A selection of T cell receptor beta chains follows, all from one sample in a study of control samples from healthy donors and cancer patients. Sequencing was performed with immunoSEQ multiplex PCR; in TCRdb, only in-frame clones are kept and a portion is missing. The sample includes roughly 76,000 clones, less than 95% of them seen just once. Sequencing input: blood. Receptor source: a woman aged 40 to 55 in good health. CDR3s include the opening cysteine and the closing phenylalanine or tryptophan. Each record gives: J gene, V gene, D gene, clone size, CDR3 DNA, CDR3 protein. D genes are given only for firm matches. For some rows the clone size is stated as once, few or many, or as a class when expanded; others skip it.

TRBJ2-3	TRBV6-4	NA	NA	TGTGCCAGCAGTGCCTTGTCCGGACCTAGCACAGATACGCAGTATTTT	CASSALSGPSTDTQYF
TRBJ2-7	TRBV27	TRBD1	NA	TGTGCCAGCAGGCTTAACCCGGACAGGGCCGAGCAGTACTTC	CASRLNPDRAEQYF
TRBJ1-2	TRBV5-1	NA	NA	TGCGCCAGCAGCTCGCAGGGGATCAACGATGGCTACACCTTC	CASSSQGINDGYTF
TRBJ2-6	TRBV4-1	NA	NA	TGCGCCAGCAGCCAAGAAAGGGCGTACGGGGCCAACGTCCTGACTTTC	CASSQERAYGANVLTF
TRBJ1-5	TRBV7-8	TRBD1	NA	TGTGCCAGCAGCTTGATCTCAGGGGGTGGGAGCAATCAGCCCCAGCATTTT	CASSLISGGGSNQPQHF
TRBJ2-1	TRBV11-3	TRBD2	NA	TGTGCCAGCAGCTTGACTAGCGGTTACAATGAGCAGTTCTTC	CASSLTSGYNEQFF
TRBJ1-2	TRBV5-4	NA	NA	TGTGCCAGCAGCTTGGCCGCACCTTATGGCTACACCTTC	CASSLAAPYGYTF
TRBJ2-7	TRBV3-1/TRBV3-2	NA	NA	TGTGCCAGCAGCCAAGATGGCAGGTGGGGGTTACTCGACGAGCAGTACTTC	CASSQDGRWGLLDEQYF
TRBJ1-3	TRBV30	NA	NA	TGTGCCTGGAGTCAGGATCGCGACACCATATATTTT	CAWSQDRDTIYF
TRBJ2-2	TRBV3-1/TRBV3-2	NA	NA	TGTGCCAGCAGCCAAGTGTTCGCTGCACTGACCGGGGAGCTGTTTTTT	CASSQVFAALTGELFF
TRBJ1-2	TRBV6-5	NA	NA	TGTGCCAGCAGTCTAAACTTAGACTACACCTTC	CASSLNLDYTF
TRBJ2-5	TRBV10-3	NA	NA	TGTGCCATCAGTTGGACGGATAACCAAGAGACCCAGTACTTC	CAISWTDNQETQYF
TRBJ2-7	TRBV27	NA	NA	TGTGCCAGCAGTCCTTCGTTAGACAGTCTGTCCGAGCAGTACTTC	CASSPSLDSLSEQYF
TRBJ1-2	TRBV7-9	TRBD1	NA	TGTGCCAGCAGCGAAGGGACAGGGAACTATGGCTACACCTTC	CASSEGTGNYGYTF
TRBJ2-2	TRBV19	TRBD1	NA	TGTGCCAGTAGTAAAGAGATCTTATGGACAGGGCACACCGGGGAGCTGTTTTTT	CASSKEILWTGHTGELFF
TRBJ1-4	TRBV28	NA	NA	TGTGCCAGCACTACAGGTCTTAATGAAAAACTGTTTTTT	CASTTGLNEKLFF
TRBJ1-6	TRBV6-4	NA	NA	TGTGCCAGCCGAGGGGACACCGATTATAATTCACCCCTCCACTTT	CASRGDTDYNSPLHF
TRBJ2-1	TRBV5-1	NA	NA	TGCGCCAGCAGCTCAGACCCCGGGACTTCGAATGAGCAGTTCTTC	CASSSDPGTSNEQFF
TRBJ2-3	TRBV6-2/TRBV6-3	TRBD1	NA	TGTGCCAGCAGTTACTCGAGGGCAGGGGGTAACGCAGATACGCAGTATTTT	CASSYSRAGGNADTQYF
TRBJ1-3	TRBV5-5	NA	NA	TGTGCCAGCAGCTTGCCGCCACCCGGAAACACCATATATTTT	CASSLPPPGNTIYF
TRBJ1-4	TRBV28	NA	NA	TGTGCCAGCAGTCAACAGGCAACTAATGAAAAACTGTTTTTT	CASSQQATNEKLFF
TRBJ1-4	TRBV20-1	NA	NA	TGCAGTGCTAGTCGGAGGGGTGGGGGCAAGGAAAAACTGTTTTTT	CSASRRGGGKEKLFF
TRBJ2-7	TRBV27	TRBD1	few	TGTGCCAGCAGGGTGGGGACAGGCGTCTACGAGCAGTACTTC	CASRVGTGVYEQYF
TRBJ1-5	TRBV19	TRBD1	NA	TGTGCCAGTAGTAGCCCTGGACAGGGCGCCCAGCCCCAGCATTTT	CASSSPGQGAQPQHF
TRBJ1-1	TRBV6-6	NA	NA	TGTGCCAGCAGTTACTCCCAGGGCGGGGAAGCTTTCTTT	CASSYSQGGEAFF
TRBJ1-1	TRBV12-3/TRBV12-4	NA	NA	TGTGCCAGCAGTTTAAACGCAGGGGCTGAAGCTTTCTTT	CASSLNAGAEAFF
TRBJ1-2	TRBV7-9	NA	NA	TGTGCCAGCAGCTTAGCTCCATCTGGTTTCGGCTACACCTTC	CASSLAPSGFGYTF
TRBJ1-1	TRBV3-1/TRBV3-2	TRBD1	NA	TGTGCCAGCAGCCCCCGGGACAGGGGTGAAGCTTTCTTT	CASSPRDRGEAFF
TRBJ2-5	TRBV2	TRBD1	NA	TGTGCCAGCGGGGGACAGTCCCAAGAGACCCAGTACTTC	CASGGQSQETQYF
TRBJ1-1	TRBV27	NA	once	TGTGCCAGCAGTTTATCGCAGTTCGGGATGAGGGGGAACACTGAAGCTTTCTTT	CASSLSQFGMRGNTEAFF
TRBJ1-2	TRBV29-1	TRBD1	NA	TGCAGCGCCCGGACAGGGGCCAACTATGGCTACACCTTC	CSARTGANYGYTF
TRBJ2-5	TRBV7-2	TRBD1	NA	TGTGCCAGCAGCATACAGGGGGGCAGGGAGACCCAGTACTTC	CASSIQGGRETQYF
TRBJ1-4	TRBV4-1	NA	NA	TGCGCCGGCAGCGAGATTGGGGGGGTCCAAGAACTGTTTTTT	CAGSEIGGVQELFF
TRBJ2-7	TRBV4-1	TRBD2	NA	TGCGCCAGCAGCCAAATCGGGACTAGCGACTCCTACGAGCAGTACTTC	CASSQIGTSDSYEQYF
TRBJ1-2	TRBV4-3	NA	NA	TGCGCCAGCAGCCAAGATAGGTCCGGGGGGTATGGCTACACCTTC	CASSQDRSGGYGYTF
TRBJ2-2	TRBV6-1	TRBD2	NA	TGTGCCAGCAGTGCCGTTAGGCTAGCGGACACCGGGGAGCTGTTTTTT	CASSAVRLADTGELFF
TRBJ1-2	TRBV21-1	NA	NA	TGTGCCAGCAGCAACCAAGACAGGGAAGGACGCGGCTACACCTTC	CASSNQDREGRGYTF
TRBJ1-2	TRBV6-1	NA	NA	TGTGCCAGCAGTGGAGGGGTCTACGATAGCCGCTATGGCTACACCTTC	CASSGGVYDSRYGYTF
TRBJ1-2	TRBV19	NA	NA	TGTGCCAGTAGTCCTTGGACAGAAGCTCATGGCTACACCTTC	CASSPWTEAHGYTF
TRBJ2-6	TRBV7-9	TRBD1	NA	TGTGCCAGCAGCTGGAGGACAGGGTCGGGATCTGGGGCCAACGTCCTGACTTTC	CASSWRTGSGSGANVLTF
TRBJ1-1	TRBV5-1	NA	NA	TGCGCCAGCAGCTTGGCCGAATTGAGGTTTGGGGCTTTCTTT	CASSLAELRFGAFF
TRBJ2-2	TRBV11-3	NA	few	TGTGCCAGCAGCCCTCGGGGGCGTAACGGGGAGCTGTTTTTT	CASSPRGRNGELFF
TRBJ1-4	TRBV6-2/TRBV6-3	NA	NA	TGTGCCAGCAGTTCGACGGGGGGGCGAAATGAAAAACTGTTTTTT	CASSSTGGRNEKLFF
TRBJ1-2	TRBV5-1	TRBD1	NA	TGCGCCAGCAGCCCCCGGGACAGGGAAGCATCTAACTATGGCTACACCTTC	CASSPRDREASNYGYTF
TRBJ2-3	TRBV2	TRBD1	NA	TGTGCCACCAACGGACAGGGTCTGGGCACAGATACGCAGTATTTT	CATNGQGLGTDTQYF
TRBJ1-2	TRBV29-1	NA	NA	TGCAGCGTTGAAGAGAAAGGGAGAGATGGCTACACCTTC	CSVEEKGRDGYTF
TRBJ1-2	TRBV19	NA	NA	TGTGCCAGTACCCCAAGGGGGGGCGCTGGCTACACCTTC	CASTPRGGAGYTF
TRBJ2-1	TRBV19	NA	NA	TGTGCCAGTACCATTGGTGGGGAACCAGACAATGAGCAGTTCTTC	CASTIGGEPDNEQFF
TRBJ1-1	TRBV7-9	TRBD1	NA	TGTGCCAGCAGCCAACAGGGGGAAGGGACAGGGTTGATAGCTTTCTTT	CASSQQGEGTGLIAFF
TRBJ1-1	TRBV6-4	NA	NA	TGTGCCAGCAGTGGGGAGGGGGACACTGAAGCTTTCTTT	CASSGEGDTEAFF
TRBJ1-2	TRBV5-1	NA	NA	TGCGCCAGCAGCCCTCGGACAGAACTAGAGGGCTACACCTTC	CASSPRTELEGYTF
TRBJ2-1	TRBV7-2	TRBD2	NA	TGTGCCAGCAGCCGTAGCGGGAGGGTCTTAGTTGGTGAGCAGTTCTTC	CASSRSGRVLVGEQFF
TRBJ1-2	TRBV2	TRBD1	NA	TGTGCCAGCAGCGGACAGGGACTCTATGGCTACACCTTC	CASSGQGLYGYTF
TRBJ1-5	TRBV19	NA	NA	TGTGCCGGGGGGAACTACAGAGATAGCAATCAGCCCCAGCATTTT	CAGGNYRDSNQPQHF
TRBJ2-3	TRBV19	TRBD2	NA	TGTGCCAGTAGTATTGGACTAGCGGGAACAGATACGCAGTATTTT	CASSIGLAGTDTQYF